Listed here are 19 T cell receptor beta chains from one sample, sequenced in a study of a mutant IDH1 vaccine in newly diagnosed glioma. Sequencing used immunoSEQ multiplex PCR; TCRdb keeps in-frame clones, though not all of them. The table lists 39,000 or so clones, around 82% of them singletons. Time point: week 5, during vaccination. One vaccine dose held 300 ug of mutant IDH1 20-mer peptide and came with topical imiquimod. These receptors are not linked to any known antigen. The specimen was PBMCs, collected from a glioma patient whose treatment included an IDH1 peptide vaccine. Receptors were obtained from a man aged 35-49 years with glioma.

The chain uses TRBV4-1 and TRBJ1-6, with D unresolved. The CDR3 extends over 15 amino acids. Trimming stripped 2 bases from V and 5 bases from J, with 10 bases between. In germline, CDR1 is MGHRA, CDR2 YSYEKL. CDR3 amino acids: CASSQSHEDNSPLHF. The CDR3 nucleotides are TGCGCCAGCAGCCAATCCCATGAGGATAATTCACCCCTCCACTTT.

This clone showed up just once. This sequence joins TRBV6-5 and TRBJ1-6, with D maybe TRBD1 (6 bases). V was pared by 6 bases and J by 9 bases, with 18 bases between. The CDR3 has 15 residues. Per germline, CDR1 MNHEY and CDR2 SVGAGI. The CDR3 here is CASRPNRAIASPLHF. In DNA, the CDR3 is TGTGCCAGCAGACCTAACAGGGCGATAGCTTCACCCCTCCACTTT.

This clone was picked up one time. CDR3 sequence reads: CSVVMGAGYETQYF. The DNA of the CDR3 is TGCAGCGTTGTCATGGGGGCAGGGTATGAGACCCAGTACTTC. This sequence joins TRBV29-1 and TRBJ2-5; maybe TRBD1 (6 bases). The CDR3 totals 14 residues. V shed 4 bases and J shed 5 bases, with 17 bases lying between them. Germline CDR1 SQVTM, CDR2 ANQGSEA. Together with reference TRBV29-1 and TRBJ2-5, the CDR3 gives the full variable domain: SAVISQKPSRDICQRGTSLTIQCQVDSQVTMMFWYRQQPGQSLTLIATANQGSEATYESGFVIDKFPISRPNLTFSTLTVSNMSPEDSSIYLCSVVMGAGYETQYFGPGTRLLVL.

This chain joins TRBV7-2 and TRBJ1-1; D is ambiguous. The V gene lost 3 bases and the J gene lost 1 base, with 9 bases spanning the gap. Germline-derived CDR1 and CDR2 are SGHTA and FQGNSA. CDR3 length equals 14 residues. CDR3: CASSFLAANTEAFF. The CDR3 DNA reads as TGTGCCAGCAGCTTTTTAGCCGCGAACACTGAAGCTTTCTTT. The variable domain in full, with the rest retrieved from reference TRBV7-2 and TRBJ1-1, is GAGVSQSPSNKVTEKGKDVELRCDPISGHTALYWYRQSLGQGLEFLIYFQGNSAPDKSGLPSDRFSAERTGGSVSTLTIQRTQQEDSAVYLCASSFLAANTEAFFGQGTRLTVV.

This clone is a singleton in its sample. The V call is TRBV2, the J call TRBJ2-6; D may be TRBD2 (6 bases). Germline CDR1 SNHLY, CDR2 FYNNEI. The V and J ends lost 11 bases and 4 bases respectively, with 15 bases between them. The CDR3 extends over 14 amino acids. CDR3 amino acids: CAQSGLPGANVLTF. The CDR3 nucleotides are TGTGCCCAAAGCGGGCTTCCCGGGGCCAACGTCCTGACTTTC.

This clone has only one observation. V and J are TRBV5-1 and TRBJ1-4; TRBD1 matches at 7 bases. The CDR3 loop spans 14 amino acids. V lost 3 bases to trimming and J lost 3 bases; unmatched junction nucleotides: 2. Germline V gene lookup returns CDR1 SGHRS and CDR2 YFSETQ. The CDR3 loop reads CASSSGTANEKLFF. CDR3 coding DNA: TGCGCCAGCAGCTCCGGGACAGCTAATGAAAAACTGTTTTTT.

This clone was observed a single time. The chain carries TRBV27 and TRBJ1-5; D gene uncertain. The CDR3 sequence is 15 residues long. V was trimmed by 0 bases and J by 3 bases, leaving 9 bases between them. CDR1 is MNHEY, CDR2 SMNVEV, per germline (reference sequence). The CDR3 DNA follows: TGTGCCAGCAGTTTATCGAAGGTTCCCAATCAGCCCCAGCATTTT. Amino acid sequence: CASSLSKVPNQPQHF.

The CDR3 here is CASSRTGGGNQPQHF. The CDR3, as DNA: TGTGCCAGCAGCAGGACAGGCGGAGGCAATCAGCCCCAGCATTTT. This sequence joins TRBV5-6 and TRBJ1-5; 7 bases fit TRBD1. The J segment lost 2 bases and the V segment lost 4 bases, leaving 6 bases of the junction unmatched. CDR3 size: 15 residues. Germline assignment: CDR1 SGHDT and CDR2 YYEEEE.

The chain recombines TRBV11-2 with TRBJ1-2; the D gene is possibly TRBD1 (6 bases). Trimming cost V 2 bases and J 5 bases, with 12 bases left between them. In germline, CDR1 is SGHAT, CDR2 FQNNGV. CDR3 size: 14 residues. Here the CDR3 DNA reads TGTGCCAGCAGCTTAATGGGGGCGCGATATGGCTACACCTTC. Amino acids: CASSLMGARYGYTF.

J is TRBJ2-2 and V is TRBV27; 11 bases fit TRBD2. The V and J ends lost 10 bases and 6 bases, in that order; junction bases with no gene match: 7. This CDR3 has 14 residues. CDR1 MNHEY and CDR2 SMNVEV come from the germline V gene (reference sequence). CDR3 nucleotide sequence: TGTGCCACCAAAGGGACTAGCGGTGCCGGGGAGCTGTTTTTT. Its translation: CATKGTSGAGELFF.

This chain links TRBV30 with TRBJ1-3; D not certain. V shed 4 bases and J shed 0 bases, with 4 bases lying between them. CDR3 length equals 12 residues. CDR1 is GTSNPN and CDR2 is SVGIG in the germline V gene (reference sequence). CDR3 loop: CAWTSSGNTIYF. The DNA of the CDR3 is TGTGCCTGGACCTCCTCTGGAAACACCATATATTTT.

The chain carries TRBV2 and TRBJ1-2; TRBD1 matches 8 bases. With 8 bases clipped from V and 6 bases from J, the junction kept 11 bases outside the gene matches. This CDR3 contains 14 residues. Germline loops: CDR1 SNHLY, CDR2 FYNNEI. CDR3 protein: CASAAQGALNGYTF. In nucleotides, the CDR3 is TGTGCCAGCGCCGCCCAGGGGGCCTTAAATGGCTACACCTTC.

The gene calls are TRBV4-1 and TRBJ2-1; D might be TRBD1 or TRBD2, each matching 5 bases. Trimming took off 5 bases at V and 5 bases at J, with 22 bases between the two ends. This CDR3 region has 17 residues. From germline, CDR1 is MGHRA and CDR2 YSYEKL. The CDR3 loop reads CASSLNPGPHANNEQFF. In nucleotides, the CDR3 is TGCGCCAGCAGCTTGAACCCGGGACCGCACGCGAACAATGAGCAGTTCTTC.

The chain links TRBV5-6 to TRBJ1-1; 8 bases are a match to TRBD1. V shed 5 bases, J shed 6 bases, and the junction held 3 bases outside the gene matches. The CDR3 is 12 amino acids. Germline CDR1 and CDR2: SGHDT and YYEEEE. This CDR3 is CASSRTGPEAFF. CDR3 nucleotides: TGTGCCAGCAGTCGGACAGGGCCTGAAGCTTTCTTT.

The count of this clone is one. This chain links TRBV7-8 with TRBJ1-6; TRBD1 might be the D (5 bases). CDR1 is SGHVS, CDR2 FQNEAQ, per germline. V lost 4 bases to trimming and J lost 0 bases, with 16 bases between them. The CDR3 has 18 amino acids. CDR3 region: CASSYRTRGGSYNSPLHF. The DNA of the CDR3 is TGTGCCAGCAGCTACAGGACGCGGGGGGGCTCCTATAATTCACCCCTCCACTTT. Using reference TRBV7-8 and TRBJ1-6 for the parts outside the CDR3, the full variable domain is GAGVSQSPRYKVAKRGQDVALRCDPISGHVSLFWYQQALGQGPEFLTYFQNEAQLDKSGLPSDRFFAERPEGSVSTLKIQRTQQEDSAVYLCASSYRTRGGSYNSPLHFGNGTRLTVT.

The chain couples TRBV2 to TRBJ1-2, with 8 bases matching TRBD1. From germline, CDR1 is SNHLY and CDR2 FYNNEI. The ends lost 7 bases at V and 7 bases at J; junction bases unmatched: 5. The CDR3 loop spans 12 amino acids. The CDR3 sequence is CASMADRGGYTF. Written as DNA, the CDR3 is TGTGCCAGCATGGCAGACAGGGGTGGCTACACCTTC.

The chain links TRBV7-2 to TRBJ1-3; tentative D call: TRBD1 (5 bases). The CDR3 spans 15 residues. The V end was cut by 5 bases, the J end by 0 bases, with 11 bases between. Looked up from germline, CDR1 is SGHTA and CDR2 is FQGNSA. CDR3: CASSPTGSSGNTIYF. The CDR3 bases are TGTGCCAGCAGCCCAACAGGAAGCTCTGGAAACACCATATATTTT.

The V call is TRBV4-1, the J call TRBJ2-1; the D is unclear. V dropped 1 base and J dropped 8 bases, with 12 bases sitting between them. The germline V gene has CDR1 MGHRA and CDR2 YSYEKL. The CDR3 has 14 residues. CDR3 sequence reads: CASSQATVTHEQFF. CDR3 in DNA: TGCGCCAGCAGCCAAGCGACCGTTACCCATGAGCAGTTCTTC.

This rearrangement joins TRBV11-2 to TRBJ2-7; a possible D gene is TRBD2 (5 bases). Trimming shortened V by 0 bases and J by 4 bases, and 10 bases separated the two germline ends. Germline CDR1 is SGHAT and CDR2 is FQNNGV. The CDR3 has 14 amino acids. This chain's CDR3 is CASSLESGFYEQYF. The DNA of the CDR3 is TGTGCCAGCAGCTTAGAATCGGGGTTTTACGAGCAGTACTTC.